This entry describes one T cell receptor (beta chain). It lacks a known antigen. Per-nucleotide qualities are absent, and no much larger clonotype sits a single base away. CDR1 MNHNS and CDR2 SASEGT are derived from the germline V gene. The V and J ends are trimmed by 4 bases and 4 bases, leaving 10 bases between them. Taken from cysteine to phenylalanine, the CDR3 has 13 residues. The retained sequence is limited to the CDR3, 39 bases, with the frame set at the first base. Using the deep immunoSEQ assay, TCR CDR3 regions were amplified from genomic DNA by multiplex PCR. Extracted genomic DNA from each cell subset was spread evenly across all wells of several immunoSEQ 96-well plates, with each plate serving as a replicate. For unsorted PBMC, 300 ng of genomic DNA, equivalent to approximately 30,000 T cell genomes, went into each replicate PCR. Genomic DNA from unsorted PBMC was sequenced over ten immunoSEQ deep assay plates. Purified libraries were quantified with a Qubit 3.0 fluorometer, sized on a Bioanalyzer 2100, and re-quantified with the KAPA Library Quantification kit. Each immunoSEQ 96-well plate was sequenced on its own single-read 150-cycle Illumina NextSeq 550 flow cell. Processing in the source paper ran as follows. Because the immunoSEQ output held only junctional sequences and lacked quality scores, the filtering could not match the filtering applied to full-length reads. Sequences were annotated with PyIR, a Python wrapper for IgBLAST v1.9, and V/J genes and CDR3 were assigned using IMGT germline references. Reads were removed for weak V/J assignments (E-value above 1e-6), missing CDR3, stop codons, out-of-frame junctions, or ambiguous translated residues. V3J clonotypes were defined by identical inferred V gene, J gene, and CDR3 amino acid sequence. Percentage overlap between repertoires was calculated by dividing the number of shared unique clonotypes by the size of the smaller repertoire. Three approaches were used to assess repertoire richness: RTK rarefaction, the Chao1 estimator, and Recon v2.1 estimates of unobserved clonotypes. The source is immuneACCESS, and TCRdb retained only in-frame sequences with V and J called. Part of the clones is not carried over; for the studies checked, unresolved V genes explain less than half of this, and the remainder is unexplained. V and J calls and clone size are those listed in that table; D and trimming were worked out from the DNA. Across this sample there are 450,000 to 500,000 clones, with approximately 82% seen only once. The ten largest account for around 12% of the sample.

The donors were healthy, HIV-negative adults who had no recently reported acute infections or vaccinations. Every donor was a Caucasian adult residing in Nashville, Tennessee, USA. For unsorted samples, roughly 86 million PBMCs were counted and genomic DNA was extracted with the QIAamp DNA Blood Mini kit. Blood was collected by leukapheresis, and PBMCs were isolated by Ficoll-Histopaque density gradient centrifugation and then cryopreserved in liquid nitrogen vapor phase. The sample belongs to a study of shared clonotypes between healthy human individuals (dated by TCRdb to the early 2020s). Notes on the research overall: A few men and two women, aged 18 to 49 years, made up the cohort. To estimate repertoire size and how much clonotypes are shared between individuals, the study performed deep sequencing of blood TCR repertoires from 4 to 6 healthy adults. Different laboratories and diverse techniques were used to prepare libraries and sequence TCR repertoires, to increase sequencing depth and limit assay-specific biases. Per donor, leukapheresis produced somewhere between about 0.94 and 9 billion PBMCs. General findings and caveats noted by the study authors: Based on pairwise subsampling, the degree of clonotype sharing among donors was expected to be affected by sequencing depth. Sampling was limited to blood, and TCR repertoires in tissue likely differ from TCR repertoires in blood. The genetic and exposure-history diversity represented was limited by the small number of donors.

The rearrangement joined TRBV6-1 to TRBJ2-5; no D segment can be confidently identified. The TCR sequence derives from a woman aged 40 to 50 in good health. Some clones in this sample may be carry-over from other donors' samples. Sequencing was done on a sample of PBMCs. The sequenced DNA: TGTGCCAGCAGTGGGGTGCAACGAGAGACCCAGTACTTC. This translates into CASSGVQRETQYF.